Shown below are 11 T cell receptor beta chains from a single sample sequenced in a study of blood T cell repertoires in COVID-19. Data came from immunoSEQ multiplex PCR; TCRdb stores just in-frame clones and leaves some out. The repertoire holds about 250,000 clones, with over 75% as singletons. The specimen was PBMCs or T cells enriched from blood (not recorded which). Receptors originate from a man aged 35 to 55 who had recovered from COVID-19.

This clone has a single count. The chain is built from TRBV21-1 and TRBJ2-2; the table's D gene call, TRBD1, was not cross checked with the DNA. TRBV21-1 is a documented pseudogene. The CDR3 is 19 amino acids. DNA of the CDR3: TGTGCCAGCAGCCGACGGACAGGGGGCACACTAAGTTTCACCGGGGAGCTGTTTTTT. This codes for CASSRRTGGTLSFTGELFF.

The chain recombines TRBV5-1 with TRBJ2-3; 9 nucleotides match TRBD1. This CDR3 has 16 residues. J was trimmed by 5 bases and V by 4 bases; bases with no gene match: 11. CDR1 SGHRS and CDR2 YFSETQ come from the germline V gene. CDR3 sequence (DNA): TGCGCCAGCAGCACCAGGACAGGGGACGGGATAGATACGCAGTATTTT. It yields the protein CASSTRTGDGIDTQYF.

This clone occurred once. The rearrangement joins TRBV28 to TRBJ2-1, with a tentative D call TRBD2 (6 bases). The CDR3 consists of 15 residues. V was cut by 5 bases and J by 3 bases, with 14 bases left in between. Germline assignment: CDR1 MDHEN and CDR2 SYDVKM. The CDR3 spells CASSLGGGNYNEQFF. CDR3 sequence (DNA): TGTGCCAGCAGTCTGGGAGGTGGGAACTACAATGAGCAGTTCTTC.

V is TRBV21-1 and J is TRBJ2-7; the table's TRBD2 call for D was not verified on the DNA. TRBV21-1 is a pseudogene segment. The CDR3 contains 16 residues. CDR3 in DNA: TGTGCCAGCAGCATTAATGGGACTATACCCCCCTACGAGCAGTACTTC. Encoded protein: CASSINGTIPPYEQYF.

The chain links TRBV11-2 to TRBJ2-1, with 13 bases matching TRBD2. The CDR3 totals 15 residues. The junction had 3 bases not matched to a gene; V was cut back by 5 bases and J by 5 bases. The germline V gene encodes CDR1 SGHAT and CDR2 FQNNGV. The DNA of the CDR3 is TGTGCCAGCAGCGCCGGACTAGCGGGAGACAATGAGCAGTTCTTC. Its translation is CASSAGLAGDNEQFF.

The chain recombines TRBV19 with TRBJ1-2; perhaps TRBD1 as D (5 bases). The CDR3 sequence is 14 residues long. V was shortened by 3 bases and J by 4 bases, with 12 bases between the two germline ends. Germline lookup yields CDR1 LNHDA and CDR2 SQIVND (reference sequence). The CDR3 DNA sequence: TGTGCCAGTAGTATGGGGGGTGATCGCTATGGCTACACCTTC. Translated: CASSMGGDRYGYTF.

The chain couples TRBV5-5 to TRBJ2-5, with D hard to call. Per germline, CDR1 SGHKS and CDR2 YYEKEE (reference sequence). V was pared by 4 bases and J by 4 bases, with 14 bases between. This CDR3 comprises 14 residues. CDR3 region: CASSPGGVTETQYF. In nucleotides, the CDR3 is TGTGCCAGCAGCCCCGGTGGAGTGACAGAGACCCAGTACTTC.

The rearrangement links TRBV3-1 (or the pseudogene TRBV3-2) to TRBJ1-5; D is ambiguous. V shed 0 bases and J shed 9 bases, with 15 bases lying between them. The length of the CDR3 is 15 residues. The germline V gene encodes CDR1 LGHDT and CDR2 YNNKEL (reference sequence). For the CDR3, the DNA is TGTGCCAGCAGCCAAGATTCGGCAGGCTATCGGCCCCAGCATTTT. Its translation: CASSQDSAGYRPQHF.

The rearrangement links TRBV10-3 to TRBJ1-2, with no clear D. V lost 4 bases, J lost 0 bases, and 3 bases lay in between. The germline V gene encodes CDR1 ENHRY and CDR2 SYGVKD. CDR3 length equals 12 residues. The CDR3: CAISGANYGYTF. Here the CDR3 DNA reads TGTGCCATCAGTGGAGCTAACTATGGCTACACCTTC.

This chain uses TRBV19 with TRBJ2-7; 9 bases map to TRBD2. The V segment lost 5 bases and the J segment 5 bases; nucleotides outside the gene matches: 7. This CDR3 is 14 amino acids long. CDR1 is LNHDA, CDR2 SQIVND, per germline (reference sequence). This CDR3 is CASSRAGGPHEQYF. CDR3 sequence (DNA): TGTGCCAGTAGTCGCGCGGGAGGGCCCCACGAGCAGTACTTC.

The chain is built from TRBV10-3 and TRBJ2-1; D is undetermined. Germline lookup yields CDR1 ENHRY and CDR2 SYGVKD. V was trimmed by 10 bases and J by 0 bases, leaving 7 bases between them. CDR3 size: 12 residues. The DNA of the CDR3 is TGTGCCACGCAGGCCTCCTACAATGAGCAGTTCTTC. Its protein is CATQASYNEQFF.